The source of this T cell receptor beta chain is a study of T cells in Graves' hyperthyroidism and ophthalmopathy. The wider study: Upon initial diagnosis and before any treatment, peripheral blood was collected.

At least ten counts were recorded for this clonotype. The V gene lost 4 bases and the J gene lost 4 bases, with 19 bases spanning the gap. Germline V gene lookup returns CDR1 MDHEN and CDR2 SYDVKM. The CDR3 has 16 amino acids. Amplified TCR beta CDR3 regions came from RNA transcripts. First-round RT-PCR targeting the TCR CDR3 was performed with the HTBI primer set. TCRdb processed the multiplex PCR reads anew with MiXCR; each CDR3 protein has one entry. The data hold 600,000 to 900,000 distinct CDR3 sequences, with approximately 16% observed a single time. Patients having uncontrolled infection, another autoimmune disease, pregnancy or lactation were not included.

Sequences were obtained from blood. The chain employs TRBV28 and TRBJ1-2, with D unclear. This receptor was identified in a young man with Graves' hyperthyroidism. Here the CDR3 reads CASSSARMRVPYGYTF. DNA of the CDR3: TGTGCCAGCAGTTCCGCTCGCATGCGGGTCCCCTATGGCTACACCTTC.